The T cell receptor beta chain under discussion was sequenced for a study of blood T cell repertoires in COVID-19. Per the authors' pipeline: Reference gene primers were amplified, and this amplification served to estimate nucleated cell counts. The data were produced by immunoSEQ multiplex PCR, yet TCRdb's version contains in-frame clones alone and is incomplete. That table supplies the V and J calls and clone size; D and trimming were determined from the DNA. Altogether fewer than 250,000 clones are present, over 80% being singletons, with the ten largest covering approximately 2.8%. The CDR3 consists of 13 residues. V was clipped by 9 bases and J by 2 bases; unmatched bases: 5.

This clonotype was sampled from a woman between 25 and 40 years old with acute COVID-19. Sequencing was carried out using PBMCs or T cells enriched from blood (not recorded which). The genes are TRBV12-3 or TRBV12-4 and TRBJ1-1, with 8 bases fitting TRBD1. The CDR3 sequence is CARTRGHNTEAFF. The CDR3 bases are TGTGCCAGGACCAGGGGGCATAACACTGAAGCTTTCTTT.